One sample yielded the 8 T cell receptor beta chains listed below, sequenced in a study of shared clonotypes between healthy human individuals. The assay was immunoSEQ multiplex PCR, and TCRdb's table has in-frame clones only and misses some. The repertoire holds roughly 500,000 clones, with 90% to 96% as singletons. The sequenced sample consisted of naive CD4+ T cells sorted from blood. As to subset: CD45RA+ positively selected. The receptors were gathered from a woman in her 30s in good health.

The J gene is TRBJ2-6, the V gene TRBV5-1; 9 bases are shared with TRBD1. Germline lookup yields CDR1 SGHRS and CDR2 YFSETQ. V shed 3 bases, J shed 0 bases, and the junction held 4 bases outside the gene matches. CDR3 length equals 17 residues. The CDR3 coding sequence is TGCGCCAGCAGCTGGACAGGGGCCCGCTCTGGGGCCAACGTCCTGACTTTC. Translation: CASSWTGARSGANVLTF.

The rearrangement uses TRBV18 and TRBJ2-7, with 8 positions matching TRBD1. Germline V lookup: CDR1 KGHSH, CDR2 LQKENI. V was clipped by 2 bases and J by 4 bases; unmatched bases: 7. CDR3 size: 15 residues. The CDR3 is CASSPLQGVTYEQYF. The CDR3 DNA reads TGTGCCAGCTCACCATTACAGGGGGTTACTTACGAGCAGTACTTC.

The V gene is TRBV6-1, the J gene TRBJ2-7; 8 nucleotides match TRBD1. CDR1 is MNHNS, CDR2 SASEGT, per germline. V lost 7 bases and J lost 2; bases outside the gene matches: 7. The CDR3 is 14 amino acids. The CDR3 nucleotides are TGTGCCAGCAAGCCCGACAGGGGCGCCTACGAGCAGTACTTC. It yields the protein CASKPDRGAYEQYF.

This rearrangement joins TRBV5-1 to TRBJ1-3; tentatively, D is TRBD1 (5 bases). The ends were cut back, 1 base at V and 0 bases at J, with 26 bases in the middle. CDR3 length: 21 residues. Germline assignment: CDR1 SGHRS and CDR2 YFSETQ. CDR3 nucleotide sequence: TGCGCCAGCAGCTTGCCGACCCGAGTTGATTCGGCGGGGGGCTCTGGAAACACCATATATTTT. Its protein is CASSLPTRVDSAGGSGNTIYF.

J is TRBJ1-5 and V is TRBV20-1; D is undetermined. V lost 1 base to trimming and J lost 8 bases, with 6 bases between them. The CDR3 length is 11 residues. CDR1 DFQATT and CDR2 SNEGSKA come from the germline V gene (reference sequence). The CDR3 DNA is TGCAGTGCTAGAGTGTCGGAGCCCCAGCATTTT. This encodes CSARVSEPQHF.

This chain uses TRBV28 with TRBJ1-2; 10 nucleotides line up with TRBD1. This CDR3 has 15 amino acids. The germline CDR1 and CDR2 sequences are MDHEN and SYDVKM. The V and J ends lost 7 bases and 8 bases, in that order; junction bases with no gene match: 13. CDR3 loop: CASTPRPGQGTGYTF. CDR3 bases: TGTGCCAGCACCCCCCGGCCGGGACAGGGGACCGGCTACACCTTC.

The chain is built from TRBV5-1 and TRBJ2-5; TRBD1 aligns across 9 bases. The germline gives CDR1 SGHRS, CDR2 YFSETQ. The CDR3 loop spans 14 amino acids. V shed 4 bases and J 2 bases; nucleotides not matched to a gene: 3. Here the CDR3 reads CASSIGTGQETQYF. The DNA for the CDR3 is TGCGCCAGCAGCATTGGGACAGGGCAAGAGACCCAGTACTTC. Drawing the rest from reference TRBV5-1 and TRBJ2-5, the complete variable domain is KAGVTQTPRYLIKTRGQQVTLSCSPISGHRSVSWYQQTPGQGLQFLFEYFSETQRNKGNFPGRFSGRQFSNSRSEMNVSTLELGDSALYLCASSIGTGQETQYFGPGTRLLVL.

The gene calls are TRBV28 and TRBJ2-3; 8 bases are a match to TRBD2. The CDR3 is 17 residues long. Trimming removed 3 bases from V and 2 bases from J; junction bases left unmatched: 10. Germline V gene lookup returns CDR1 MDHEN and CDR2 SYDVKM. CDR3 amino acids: CASSFPPLAGNTDTQYF. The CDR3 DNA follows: TGTGCCAGCAGTTTCCCACCCCTAGCGGGCAACACAGATACGCAGTATTTT.